This TCR beta chain was observed in a study of cytomegalovirus exposure and HLA in healthy donors (dated by TCRdb to the late 2010s). About the investigation overall: An earlier analysis of roughly 570 of the donors reported roughly 300 Gb of sequence data and some 110 million unique TCR beta sequences obtained from 180 million or so T cells. Of the approximately 400 genotyped donors, over 80% were placed in the genetic ancestry cluster associated with self-reported Caucasian donors. The number of donors typed differed by locus, with about 629-640 for A, B, C, DRB1 and DQB1, around 520 for DQA1, nearly 610 for DPA1, and approximately 470 for DPB1. Using immunosequencing, the study profiled T cell repertoires from 666 subjects and related those repertoires to cytomegalovirus serostatus. Rather than drawing on any new phenotypic data, the later analysis identified candidate immune exposures from TCR beta sequences and the way those sequences occurred across donors. Four or five DR-DQ haplotypes were treated as single units for association and clustering because of strong linkage in the cohort. In a later analysis, previously published TCR beta repertoires from about 670 donors were re-analyzed and high-resolution HLA genotyping was added so that TCR occurrence patterns could be studied. The study was designed to test whether signatures of past pathogen exposure could be identified by cataloging public T cell receptors. A later genetic analysis took genome-wide SNP genotypes for about 55% of the roughly 700 donors and used that subset as a discovery cohort. To predict cytomegalovirus infection status, the study brought together high-throughput TCR immunosequencing, statistical association of individual TCRs with disease status, and machine learning. Roughly 300 gigabases of sequencing data and around 80 million unique TCR sequences made up an early release that covered over 550 HLA-typed donors. All discovery cohort repertoires had been generated on a single sequencing platform. Donor age, sex, ethnicity and CMV serostatus were collected together with the repertoire data. Among over 350 genotyped donors of the cohort, an average of around 240,000 unique TCR beta nucleotide sequences were sequenced per donor, about a sixth of them non-productive. Along with the roughly 670-subject first cohort, a separate validation cohort of more than 90 different subjects was used. To decide whether each TCR beta V gene segment behaved as functional or pseudogenic, an earlier analysis of some 600 of the donors relied on high-throughput TCR beta sequencing. HLA typing covered class I and class II loci at four-digit resolution. The full study reports these points: Some IMGT-functional V segments, including TRBV6-2 and TRBV6-3, could not be told apart with the 87-base-pair reads, so those segments were excluded. A further reported finding was that TCR beta sequences accurately predicted the HLA-A and HLA-B alleles for most subjects in the first cohort. According to a later analysis, parvovirus B19, influenza, CMV and Epstein-Barr virus appeared linked to several top co-occurrence clusters. In a later analysis, HLA-associated TCR beta chains were found to be more clonally expanded and to have lower generation probabilities than equally common non-associated chains. The classifier was reported to diagnose cytomegalovirus status with high specificity and sensitivity in both the original cohort and the validation cohort. According to the authors, the approach could potentially be generalized to other disease states and immunological phenotypes. Linkage disequilibrium might explain the correlated functional status among segregating V segments, but an unknown experimental factor could not be ruled out. V-gene and J-gene trimming of TCR beta chains was associated with a missense DCLRE1C variant in a later genetic analysis, and the association was replicated in an independent cohort. According to a later analysis, most CMV-associated TCR beta chains appeared to be HLA-restricted, and the HLA associations seemed to be driven largely by CMV exposure. A later analysis associated some 17,000 TCR beta sequences with specific HLA alleles at a false discovery rate of 0.05. In an earlier analysis of some 500 of the donors, most TCR beta V segments appeared in productive rearrangements about 87% or about 30% of the time, broadly matching IMGT annotations. In vitro tests confirmed that a few of the cytomegalovirus-associated TCR beta chains recognize cytomegalovirus antigens. This cohort had only TCR beta chains sequenced, and the lack of alpha or paired-chain data limited which features could be detected. A group of highly shared sequence variants was considered likely to be a technical artifact of the sequencing pipeline. HLA typing was unavailable for some donors at each locus, so association tests used only the typed subset. The study listed approximately 150 TCR beta chains as associated with cytomegalovirus. In a later genetic analysis, fewer N-insertions in productive TCRs were reported among donors in an Asian-associated ancestry cluster than the roughly 700-donor mean. When HLA alleles, especially DR and DQ, strongly co-occurred, attributing TCR associations to individual alleles was difficult. The only immune exposure information available for the cohort was CMV serostatus. Most TCR sequences were seen in very few donors, while some public TCRs were found in many individuals. Because counts were too low, seventeen rarely observed V segments, including chromosome 9 orphons, were excluded from the earlier analysis of several hundred of the donors. Presence/absence analyses assumed roughly uniform sequencing depth across donors, an assumption that may not hold. In a later analysis, the rate of TCR association differed among HLA loci, with DRB1 alleles having the most associated TCRs and HLA-C alleles having the fewest.

The cohort comprised several hundred healthy bone marrow donors. Cohort members were all nominally healthy when sampled, although unrecorded immune exposures were likely present. The donor was CMV seronegative and was included in the group of 352 seronegative cohort members. A peripheral blood sample was collected from each donor, and TCR beta sequencing was performed on peripheral blood mononuclear cells. Genomic DNA extraction from the blood cell samples was performed with the Qiagen DNeasy Blood Extraction Kit. Per the germline V gene, MNHEY is the CDR1 and SVGAGI is the CDR2. Here V drops 1 base and J drops 1 base, and the junction holds 3 bases not matched to any gene. The CDR3 has 15 amino acids, counting the end cysteine and phenylalanine. Only the CDR3 part of the read is kept: 45 bases, read in frame from the first base. A word on this clone: It has no known antigen specificity. No base qualities exist here, and no much larger clone lies one base off it.

Libraries were prepared through the immunoSEQ multiplex PCR assay. For the multiplex PCR, a mixture combining 60 forward primers for TCR Vbeta segments and 13 reverse primers for TCR Jbeta segments was used. The CDR3 region of rearranged TCR beta genes was amplified from genomic DNA with a multiplex PCR assay. The Illumina HiSeq System was used to sequence the amplified TCR beta libraries as 87-base-pair reads. Turning to the authors' computational methods: Across the roughly 640 repertoires, a later analysis counted approximately 75 million unique TCR beta chains, 8.5 million to 12 million of which were shared by at least two donors. Raw reads were error-corrected and collapsed into unique sequences with a nearest-neighbor algorithm that merged closely related sequences to remove PCR and sequencing errors. V, D and J gene segments were assigned by aligning CDR3 sequences to IMGT reference sequences. Each retained sequence needed at least a six-nucleotide match to both a V gene segment and a J gene segment. A rearrangement counted as productive if the CDR3 had no stop codons and remained in frame with V and J, and every other rearrangement counted as non-productive. Following IMGT convention, CDR3 was defined as the stretch from the second conserved V-encoded cysteine to the conserved J-encoded phenylalanine. Sequences without an unambiguous match to a single V gene segment were excluded from the earlier analysis of approximately 560 of the donors. In an earlier analysis of several hundred of the donors, a V segment was called functional when productive rearrangements were above 56.7%, and segregating when the standard deviation between donors exceeded 5%. A statistical classification framework was built to diagnose cytomegalovirus status from the catalog of TCR beta chain sequences. V and J gene assignment, in a later analysis, came from comparing TCR nucleotide sequences with IMGT/GENE-DB human TR gene sequences. The TCRdist pipeline was used in a later analysis to assign CDR3 sequences and most-parsimonious VDJ recombination scenarios. In a later analysis, each TCR beta chain was defined by its CDR3 amino acid sequence together with its V-gene family, and reads lacking a unique V-gene family were excluded. A later analysis removed 550 to 650 highly shared, low-generation-probability nucleotide sequences to deal with suspected cross-contamination and a sequencing artifact. In a later analysis, a clonal expansion index for each public chain was calculated from normalized within-repertoire ranks of inferred template counts. Generation probabilities in a later analysis came from a VDJ recombination model fitted to out-of-frame rearrangements, and those results were checked against IGoR. In a later analysis, hypergeometric tests were used to score TCR-TCR, TCR-HLA and TCR-CMV co-occurrence, with a repertoire-size bias correction applied to TCR pairs. A later analysis estimated false discovery rates by permuting HLA or CMV assignments 20 times. A later analysis grouped co-occurring TCRs with DBSCAN, adding TCRdist sequence similarity when clustering within HLA-allele-positive subsets. Repertoires with fewer than 30,000 or more than 120,000 public chains were left out of co-occurrence clustering, as were about 5 repertoires with anomalous nucleotide sharing. TCRdb retrieved this table from immuneACCESS and kept in-frame rearrangements only. Not all clones are present; in checked studies, unresolved V genes account for under half, and no reason is known for the remainder. The DNA gave D and trimming, while V, J and clone size come from that table. The sample table lists about 130,000 clones, 70% to 85% of them with a count of one. The top ten hold about 1.8% of the sample.

The clonotype comes from a boy between 10 and 17 years old in good health and CMV-seronegative. Input material: PBMCs. Recombination connected TRBV6-5 to TRBJ2-5; the junction holds 7 bases that match TRBD2. The CDR3 region reads CASSYWASGQETQYF. The nucleotide sequence is given as TGTGCCAGCAGTTACTGGGCTAGCGGCCAAGAGACCCAGTACTTC.